This T cell receptor (beta chain) was recorded in a study of CD8 T cells in ankylosing spondylitis. Broader study findings: Seemingly characteristic of ankylosing spondylitis blood was a TCR beta motif consisting of about 8 highly homologous variants.

The germline CDR1 and CDR2 sequences are MNHEY and SVGAGI. The V gene lost 4 bases and the J gene lost 0 bases, with 9 bases spanning the gap. CDR3 length equals 14 residues. Construction of TCR beta libraries was performed using quantitative 5'-RACE with molecular barcodes. Using its own MiXCR run on the 5' RACE reads, TCRdb lists one record per CDR3 protein. This sample carries 250,000 to 350,000 distinct CDR3 sequences, roughly 20% of them seen once, and the ten largest clones take 3.5% to 4.5%. As for this clonotype: Its target is unknown.

This rearrangement joins TRBV6-5 to TRBJ2-5; D may correspond to TRBD1 or TRBD2 (5 bases each). What was sequenced was blood, either unsorted or a sorted T cell fraction (not recorded which). The receptor was isolated from a female donor with ankylosing spondylitis or in good health (not recorded which). The CDR3 DNA is TGTGCCAGCAGTTCCGAGGGGCACCAAGAGACCCAGTACTTC. Its translation is CASSSEGHQETQYF.